This T cell receptor beta chain was obtained from a study of T cell changes during pregnancy in multiple sclerosis. This clone was observed a single time. This CDR3 is 11 amino acids long. In germline, CDR1 is MNHEY, CDR2 SVGAGI. Deletions cut 5 bases from V and 11 bases from J, with 9 bases between. The method was immunoSEQ multiplex PCR; TCRdb's version includes in-frame clones alone and lacks a portion of them. The sample contains tens of thousands of clones, 92% of which appear only once. This receptor was obtained from a female donor with multiple sclerosis, enrolled in a pregnancy study. Material: peripheral blood, obtained after pregnancy. The J gene is TRBJ1-4, the V gene TRBV6-5, with a weak D call TRBD1 (5 bases). DNA for the CDR3: TGTGCCAGCAGTCCAGGGTCCAAACTGTTTTTT. Amino acid sequence: CASSPGSKLFF.